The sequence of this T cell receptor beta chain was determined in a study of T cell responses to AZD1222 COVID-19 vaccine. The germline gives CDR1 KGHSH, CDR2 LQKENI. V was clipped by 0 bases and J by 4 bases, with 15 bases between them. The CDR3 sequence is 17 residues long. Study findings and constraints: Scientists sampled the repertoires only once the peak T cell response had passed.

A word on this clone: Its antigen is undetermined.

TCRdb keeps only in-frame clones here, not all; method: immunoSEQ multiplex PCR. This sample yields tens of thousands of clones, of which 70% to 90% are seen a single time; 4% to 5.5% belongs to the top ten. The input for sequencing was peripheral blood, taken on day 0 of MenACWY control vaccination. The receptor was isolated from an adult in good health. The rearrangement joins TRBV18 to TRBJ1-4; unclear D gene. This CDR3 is CASSPPVGVWDNEKLFF. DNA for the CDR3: TGTGCCAGCTCACCACCAGTAGGAGTGTGGGATAATGAAAAACTGTTTTTT.